This TCR beta chain originates from a study of cytomegalovirus exposure and HLA in healthy donors. Study-wide findings and caveats: A highly shared variant cluster was judged a likely technical artifact. For most TCR beta V segments, an earlier analysis put the productive rate at about 87% or about 30% of the time.

Use of 60 Vbeta and 13 Jbeta primers characterized the PCR. Profiled with immunoSEQ multiplex PCR; TCRdb holds only in-frame clones, not every one. There are over 130,000 clones in the sample; more than 60% occur only once, and roughly 1.9% lies in the top ten. CDR3 length equals 15 residues. The germline V gene has CDR1 MRHNA and CDR2 SNTAGT. Trimming removed 0 bases from V and 8 bases from J; junction bases left unmatched: 7. About this clone: What it binds is not known.

Material: PBMCs. This TCR was recovered from a male donor in good health and CMV-seronegative. This chain joins TRBV6-4 and TRBJ2-1, with TRBD2 identical over 7 bases. Here the CDR3 reads CASSDSAGEGHEQFF. The CDR3 nucleotides are TGTGCCAGCAGTGACTCGGCGGGGGAGGGTCATGAGCAGTTCTTC.